A single sample is the source of the 15 T cell receptor beta chains below, sequenced in a study of CD8 T cells in Susac syndrome. With random hexamers, 0.5 to 1 ug RNA was reverse transcribed. Each CDR3 protein is one row after TCRdb ran MiXCR on the immunoSEQ multiplex PCR reads. The sample holds about 250,000 distinct CDR3 sequences, 80% to 95% seen once. Sequenced: CD4+ T cells from PBMCs. The receptor set was obtained from a human donor with multiple sclerosis.

The V and J genes are TRBV7-3 and TRBJ1-1; D is undetermined. This CDR3 is 14 amino acids long. Trimming took off 5 bases at V and 0 bases at J, with 10 bases between the two ends. The germline CDR1 and CDR2 sequences are SGHTA and FQGTGA. The CDR3 spells CASSPNPLNTEAFF. In nucleotides, the CDR3 is TGTGCCAGCAGCCCTAACCCCTTGAACACTGAAGCTTTCTTT.

The gene calls are TRBV19 and TRBJ1-6; no firm D call. V gave up 6 bases and J gave up 0 bases, with 12 bases separating them. The CDR3 loop spans 16 amino acids. In germline, CDR1 is LNHDA, CDR2 SQIVND (reference sequence). CDR3 amino acids: CASSPRQISYNSPLHF. The CDR3 DNA reads as TGTGCCAGTAGCCCAAGACAAATCTCCTATAATTCACCCCTCCACTTT.

The chain uses TRBV6-2 or TRBV6-3 and TRBJ2-7, with TRBD1 matching 7 bases. The CDR3 extends over 15 amino acids. The ends lost 6 bases at V and 3 bases at J; junction bases unmatched: 11. Germline loops: CDR1 MNHEY, CDR2 SVGEGT. The CDR3 protein is CASSHSLTGNYEQYF. The CDR3 nucleotides are TGTGCCAGCAGCCACTCCCTGACAGGGAACTACGAGCAGTACTTC.

This chain joins TRBV9 and TRBJ2-2; weak D call: TRBD2 (5 bases). Germline CDR1 SGDLS, CDR2 YYNGEE. V was trimmed by 1 base and J by 5 bases, leaving 18 bases between them. The CDR3 contains 17 residues. The CDR3 is CASSVSGLAKDTGELFF. CDR3 DNA sequence: TGTGCCAGCAGCGTATCTGGGCTAGCAAAGGATACCGGGGAGCTGTTTTTT. The entire variable domain, with the rest obtained from reference TRBV9 and TRBJ2-2, is as follows: DSGVTQTPKHLITATGQRVTLRCSPRSGDLSVYWYQQSLDQGLQFLIQYYNGEERAKGNILERFSAQQFPDLHSELNLSSLELGDSALYFCASSVSGLAKDTGELFFGEGSRLTVL.

The chain joins TRBV5-4 to TRBJ1-3, with D perhaps matching TRBD1 (6 bases). V lost 4 bases, J lost 2 bases, and 16 bases lay in between. The germline V gene has CDR1 SGHNT and CDR2 YYREEE (reference sequence). The CDR3 has 16 residues. The CDR3 nucleotides read TGTGCCAGCAGCGGGTCGACCACAGGGCCTGGAAACACCATATATTTT. Translated: CASSGSTTGPGNTIYF. Full variable domain (remainder filled in from reference TRBV5-4 and TRBJ1-3): ETGVTQSPTHLIKTRGQQVTLRCSSQSGHNTVSWYQQALGQGPQFIFQYYREEENGRGNFPPRFSGLQFPNYSSELNVNALELDDSALYLCASSGSTTGPGNTIYFGEGSWLTVV.

The V and J genes are TRBV2 and TRBJ1-2; TRBD1 might be the D (6 bases). This CDR3 is 14 amino acids long. Deletions cut 6 bases from V and 0 bases from J, with 11 bases between. CDR1 is SNHLY and CDR2 is FYNNEI in the germline V gene. This CDR3 is CASRPTGTNYGYTF. The CDR3, as DNA: TGTGCCAGCAGACCGACAGGCACTAACTATGGCTACACCTTC. Supplemented by reference TRBV2 and TRBJ1-2, the full variable domain reads EPEVTQTPSHQVTQMGQEVILRCVPISNHLYFYWYRQILGQKVEFLVSFYNNEISEKSEIFDDQFSVERPDGSNFTLKIRSTKLEDSAMYFCASRPTGTNYGYTFGSGTRLTVV.

The V call is TRBV2, the J call TRBJ2-4; 9 bases line up with TRBD1. The CDR3 totals 15 residues. Germline lookup yields CDR1 SNHLY and CDR2 FYNNEI. After removal of 7 bases from V and 10 bases from J, the junction contained 14 bases not matched to a gene. CDR3 sequence (DNA): TGTGCCAGCACTCAAACACCGGGACAGGGTGCGATTCAGTACTTC. Amino acids: CASTQTPGQGAIQYF.

The genes are TRBV19 and TRBJ2-1, with a tentative D call TRBD2 (6 bases). CDR3 length equals 12 residues. V was cut by 5 bases and J by 8 bases, with 10 bases left in between. Germline V gene sequence: CDR1 LNHDA, CDR2 SQIVND (reference sequence). CDR3 sequence reads: CASSVREHEQFF. Written as DNA, the CDR3 is TGTGCCAGTAGTGTGCGGGAACATGAGCAGTTCTTC.

This clonotype occurred once. The chain recombines TRBV10-3 with TRBJ1-6; possibly TRBD1 for D (5 bases). The CDR3 length is 14 residues. V was clipped by 6 bases and J by 7 bases, with 13 bases between them. CDR1 is ENHRY and CDR2 is SYGVKD in the germline V gene. The DNA for the CDR3 is TGTGCCATCAGGCGGGACGGAAACAATTCACCCCTCCACTTT. Its translation is CAIRRDGNNSPLHF.

The chain couples TRBV27 to TRBJ1-1; D remains ambiguous. CDR1 and CDR2 from the germline V gene are MNHEY and SMNVEV (reference sequence). The V end was cut by 3 bases, the J end by 5 bases, with 7 bases between. The CDR3 loop spans 12 amino acids. The CDR3 here is CASSFRGTEAFF. The DNA for the CDR3 is TGTGCCAGCAGTTTTCGGGGAACTGAAGCTTTCTTT.

This clonotype was detected once. The V and J genes are TRBV10-3 and TRBJ2-1; D is perhaps TRBD1 or TRBD2 (7 bases each). The ends were cut back, 7 bases at V and 8 bases at J, with 12 bases in the middle. CDR1 and CDR2 (germline): ENHRY, SYGVKD. The length of the CDR3 is 12 residues. CDR3 region: CAITQGGDEQFF. In DNA form, the CDR3 reads TGTGCCATCACGCAGGGGGGGGATGAGCAGTTCTTC.

On this clonotype itself: No conserved phenylalanine or tryptophan is present at the end of the CDR3, so a read error is the likely explanation. The V gene is TRBV27, the J gene TRBJ2-2; 10 bases map to TRBD1. Unmatched junction bases numbered 6, after V lost 5 bases and J lost 3 bases. Germline V gene lookup returns CDR1 MNHEY and CDR2 SMNVEV (reference sequence). CDR3 size: 16 residues. This CDR3 is CASSRQGAIDTGELFS. DNA of the CDR3: TGTGCCAGCAGTCGACAGGGGGCTATCGACACCGGGGAGCTGTTTTCT.

The rearrangement links TRBV12-3 or TRBV12-4 to TRBJ1-4; 8 bases line up with TRBD1. The V segment lost 5 bases and the J segment 8 bases; nucleotides outside the gene matches: 10. The CDR3 has 15 amino acids. The CDR3 DNA sequence: TGTGCCAGCAGTCCAGGGGGCGCGAATCTCGAAAAACTGTTTTTT. Translating it yields CASSPGGANLEKLFF.

The chain carries TRBV20-1 and TRBJ2-7, with 12 bases matching TRBD1. Germline V gene lookup returns CDR1 DFQATT and CDR2 SNEGSKA (reference sequence). The V gene end was trimmed by 6 bases and the J gene end by 4 bases; junction bases not matched to a gene: 10. The CDR3 is 15 residues long. The CDR3 spells CSAPGQGAPIYEQYV. In DNA, the CDR3 is TGCAGTGCCCCGGGACAGGGGGCCCCCATTTACGAGCAGTACGTC.

The rearrangement joins TRBV30 to TRBJ1-1; no clear D gene. Trimming pared 0 bases from V and 11 bases from J, leaving 13 bases between. This CDR3 has 12 residues. The germline CDR1 and CDR2 sequences are GTSNPN and SVGIG (reference sequence). CDR3 coding DNA: TGTGCCTGGAGTGTATTGGGGTTGAGGGCTTTCTTT. This codes for CAWSVLGLRAFF.